The 20 T cell receptor beta chains in this list originate from one sample, sequenced in a study of blood T cell repertoires in COVID-19. This table comes from immunoSEQ multiplex PCR, and its TCRdb copy is limited to in-frame clones, with some not included. The table has hundreds of thousands of clones, around nine tenths seen once. The sequencing input was peripheral blood. Every receptor here comes from a man in his sixties who had recovered from COVID-19.

This clone appeared a few times. This chain uses TRBV14 with TRBJ2-3, with TRBD2 matching over 9 bases. V gave up 0 bases and J gave up 4 bases; unmatched junction bases: 8. The length of the CDR3 is 17 residues. Germline CDR1 is SGHDN and CDR2 is FVKESK. This CDR3 is CASSQDQAGGRADTQYF. The CDR3 coding sequence is TGTGCCAGCAGCCAAGATCAAGCGGGAGGCAGGGCAGATACGCAGTATTTT. The whole variable domain, remainder taken from reference TRBV14 and TRBJ2-3, is EAGVTQFPSHSVIEKGQTVTLRCDPISGHDNLYWYRRVMGKEIKFLLHFVKESKQDESGMPNNRFLAERTGGTYSTLKVQPAELEDSGVYFCASSQDQAGGRADTQYFGPGTRLTVL.

J is TRBJ2-3 and V is TRBV6-5; the match to TRBD1 covers 7 bases. CDR1 MNHEY and CDR2 SVGAGI come from the germline V gene. The CDR3 totals 16 residues. The junction had 6 bases not matched to a gene; V was cut back by 2 bases and J by 1 base. The CDR3 is CASSYRTGAGTDTQYF. The CDR3 nucleotides are TGTGCCAGCAGTTACCGGACAGGAGCCGGCACAGATACGCAGTATTTT.

This chain joins TRBV6-6 and TRBJ2-1, with 11 positions matching TRBD2. V gave up 5 bases and J gave up 2 bases; unmatched junction bases: 8. Germline values: CDR1 MNHNY, CDR2 SVGAGI (reference sequence). This CDR3 has 17 amino acids. The CDR3 DNA sequence: TGTGCCAGCAGTCAACCGGGACTAGCGGAGGCCTACAATGAGCAGTTCTTC. Translation gives CASSQPGLAEAYNEQFF.

The chain carries TRBV5-6 and TRBJ1-1; 9 bases are a match to TRBD1. The germline CDR1 and CDR2 sequences are SGHDT and YYEEEE. J was trimmed by 8 bases and V by 6 bases; bases with no gene match: 8. The CDR3 spans 13 residues. In DNA form, the CDR3 reads TGTGCCAGCACCGTGACAGGGGGTTGGGAAGCTTTCTTT. As protein: CASTVTGGWEAFF.

The gene calls are TRBV5-1 and TRBJ1-4; D might be TRBD1 (5 bases). Germline values: CDR1 SGHRS, CDR2 YFSETQ. The V end lost 1 base, the J end lost 8 bases, and 12 bases lay between the germline ends. The CDR3 extends over 14 amino acids. The CDR3 nucleotides are TGCGCCAGCAGCTTGACGGGGGTCGGGGAAAAACTGTTTTTT. Translated, it gives CASSLTGVGEKLFF. Together with reference TRBV5-1 and TRBJ1-4, the CDR3 gives the full variable domain: KAGVTQTPRYLIKTRGQQVTLSCSPISGHRSVSWYQQTPGQGLQFLFEYFSETQRNKGNFPGRFSGRQFSNSRSEMNVSTLELGDSALYLCASSLTGVGEKLFFGSGTQLSVL.

V and J are TRBV28 and TRBJ2-7; no clear D. The germline V gene encodes CDR1 MDHEN and CDR2 SYDVKM. V was shortened by 6 bases and J by 4 bases, with 16 bases between the two germline ends. The CDR3 covers 14 residues. The CDR3 nucleotides are TGTGCCAGCAGGACAACACGGATCCCATACGAGCAGTACTTC. Amino acid sequence: CASRTTRIPYEQYF. The full variable domain, its missing parts supplied by reference TRBV28 and TRBJ2-7, is DVKVTQSSRYLVKRTGEKVFLECVQDMDHENMFWYRQDPGLGLRLIYFSYDVKMKEKGDIPEGYSVSREKKERFSLILESASTNQTSMYLCASRTTRIPYEQYFGPGTRLTVT.

The table lists this clone with a count of one. V and J are TRBV5-1 and TRBJ1-2; possible D gene TRBD1, 6 bases. In germline, CDR1 is SGHRS, CDR2 YFSETQ. The length of the CDR3 is 14 residues. Trimming left V 0 bases short and J 4 bases short, with 10 bases between. CDR3 sequence: CASSLAGHLYGYTF. The CDR3 DNA follows: TGCGCCAGCAGCTTGGCGGGACACCTCTATGGCTACACCTTC.

The chain recombines TRBV10-2 with TRBJ2-3, with 8 bases identical to TRBD2. CDR1 WSHSY and CDR2 SAAADI come from the germline V gene. The CDR3 runs to 13 residues. V lost 6 bases, J lost 5 bases, and 4 bases stayed unmatched. CDR3 nucleotides: TGCGCCAGCAGCGGGGGGGCGGAAGATACGCAGTATTTT. Translated: CASSGGAEDTQYF.

The chain recombines TRBV19 with TRBJ1-2, with D perhaps TRBD1 (6 bases). CDR1 and CDR2 from the germline V gene are LNHDA and SQIVND (reference sequence). CDR3 size: 15 residues. V shed 1 base and J shed 2 bases, with 11 bases lying between them. The CDR3 DNA follows: TGTGCCAGTAGTATAGGAGGGGGTGAAAACTATGGCTACACCTTC. Encoded protein: CASSIGGGENYGYTF.

The chain carries TRBV15 and TRBJ2-1; D not resolved. Germline CDR1 LNHNV, CDR2 YYDKDF (reference sequence). This CDR3 contains 14 residues. The V end lost 0 bases, the J end lost 8 bases, and 11 bases lay between the germline ends. Here the CDR3 DNA reads TGTGCCACCAGCAGAGACAACAGAGCCCATGAGCAGTTCTTC. This translates into CATSRDNRAHEQFF.

The chain couples TRBV3-1 (or the pseudogene TRBV3-2) to TRBJ1-3, with 7 bases identical to TRBD1. The V gene end was trimmed by 4 bases and the J gene end by 3 bases; junction bases not matched to a gene: 3. CDR3 size: 14 residues. Germline lookup yields CDR1 LGHDT and CDR2 YNNKEL (reference sequence). Written as DNA, the CDR3 is TGTGCCAGCAGCCCGACAGGGTTTGGAAACACCATATATTTT. Protein sequence: CASSPTGFGNTIYF.

The rearrangement links TRBV28 to TRBJ1-3; TRBD1 matches 9 bases. Germline CDR1 and CDR2: MDHEN and SYDVKM. Trimming removed 6 bases from V and 3 bases from J; junction bases left unmatched: 9. This CDR3 comprises 16 residues. The CDR3 loop reads CASSPTGTGYGNTIYF. The DNA for the CDR3 is TGTGCCAGCAGCCCTACTGGGACAGGGTATGGAAACACCATATATTTT.

The V call is TRBV3-1 (or the pseudogene TRBV3-2), the J call TRBJ2-7; 11 bases agree with TRBD2. This CDR3 region has 14 residues. Germline CDR1 LGHDT, CDR2 YNNKEL (reference sequence). J was trimmed by 5 bases and V by 4 bases; bases with no gene match: 4. DNA of the CDR3: TGTGCCAGCAGCCCTACTAGCGGGAGAAACGAGCAGTACTTC. Protein sequence: CASSPTSGRNEQYF.

This clone came up a few times. The V and J genes are TRBV6-2 or TRBV6-3 and TRBJ2-7; no firm D call. There are 12 residues in the CDR3. Germline CDR1 and CDR2: MNHEY and SVGEGT. V lost 2 bases, J lost 9 bases, and 11 bases lay in between. The CDR3 region has the DNA TGTGCCAGCAGTTACAGAGGCTCCGCGCAGTACTTC. It specifies CASSYRGSAQYF.

This clone was recorded a few times. The chain is built from TRBV2 and TRBJ2-3; 13 nucleotides align to TRBD2. J gave up 8 bases and V 6 bases, and 8 bases lay outside the gene matches. The length of the CDR3 is 15 residues. Germline CDR1 reads SNHLY; CDR2 reads FYNNEI. The chain's CDR3 is CASSPTSGGASTQYF. In DNA form, the CDR3 reads TGTGCCAGCAGCCCAACTAGCGGGGGGGCCAGTACGCAGTATTTT. Full variable domain (outside the CDR3, taken from reference TRBV2 and TRBJ2-3): EPEVTQTPSHQVTQMGQEVILRCVPISNHLYFYWYRQILGQKVEFLVSFYNNEISEKSEIFDDQFSVERPDGSNFTLKIRSTKLEDSAMYFCASSPTSGGASTQYFGPGTRLTVL.

The chain carries TRBV9 and TRBJ2-3; 10 bases match TRBD1. With 0 bases clipped from V and 4 bases from J, the junction kept 5 bases outside the gene matches. There are 16 residues in the CDR3. Per germline, CDR1 SGDLS and CDR2 YYNGEE. The CDR3 sequence is CASSVAGDRGADTQYF. The CDR3 DNA reads TGTGCCAGCAGCGTAGCGGGGGACAGGGGCGCAGATACGCAGTATTTT.

The chain joins TRBV3-1 (or the pseudogene TRBV3-2) to TRBJ2-7; tentative D call: TRBD1 (5 bases). Looked up from germline, CDR1 is LGHDT and CDR2 is YNNKEL (reference sequence). The ends were cut back, 2 bases at V and 6 bases at J, with 14 bases in the middle. This CDR3 comprises 14 residues. DNA of the CDR3: TGTGCCAGCAGCCAATTTAAAGGGGTGGTCGAGCAGTACTTC. Encoded protein: CASSQFKGVVEQYF.

The chain has TRBV9 and TRBJ1-2; D not resolved. V lost 0 bases and J lost 0, with 6 bases in between. The CDR3 runs 14 residues. The germline V gene has CDR1 SGDLS and CDR2 YYNGEE. In DNA, the CDR3 is TGTGCCAGCAGCGTAGACACAGCTAACTATGGCTACACCTTC. This codes for CASSVDTANYGYTF.

This clone has a single count. This chain links TRBV20-1 with TRBJ1-5; TRBD1 aligns across 9 bases. From germline, CDR1 is DFQATT and CDR2 SNEGSKA (reference sequence). The CDR3 consists of 15 residues. V trimming: 3 bases; J trimming: 5 bases; junction bases outside the gene matches: 8. CDR3 sequence: CSASLGTGIDQPQHF. CDR3 DNA sequence: TGCAGTGCTAGTCTCGGGACAGGGATCGATCAGCCCCAGCATTTT.

The chain recombines TRBV4-1 with TRBJ1-1, with D possibly being TRBD1 (6 bases). CDR3 size: 16 residues. The germline V gene encodes CDR1 MGHRA and CDR2 YSYEKL. V shed 8 bases and J shed 4 bases, with 23 bases lying between them. CDR3 residues: CASRSILQGLGTEAFF. DNA of the CDR3: TGCGCCAGCCGCAGTATCTTACAGGGATTGGGCACTGAAGCTTTCTTT.